Presented here are 21 T cell receptor beta chains from one specimen sequenced in a study of cytomegalovirus exposure and HLA in healthy donors. Only in-frame clones appear in the TCRdb table, and some are missing; sequencing was by immunoSEQ multiplex PCR. The repertoire has some 110,000 clones, just under 95% of them found once; the top ten carry approximately 1.3%. Sequencing was performed on PBMCs. The receptors shown here come from a woman between 18 and 29 years old in good health and CMV-seronegative.

This chain joins TRBV5-1 and TRBJ2-1; D is possibly TRBD2 (7 bases). V shed 4 bases and J shed 4 bases, with 12 bases lying between them. The CDR3 is 14 residues long. Per the germline V gene, CDR1 is SGHRS and CDR2 is YFSETQ. CDR3 DNA: TGCGCCAGCAGCCCGGGGGGCCTATACAATGAGCAGTTCTTC. Its protein is CASSPGGLYNEQFF. The full variable domain, completed using reference TRBV5-1 and TRBJ2-1, is KAGVTQTPRYLIKTRGQQVTLSCSPISGHRSVSWYQQTPGQGLQFLFEYFSETQRNKGNFPGRFSGRQFSNSRSEMNVSTLELGDSALYLCASSPGGLYNEQFFGPGTRLTVL.

The J gene is TRBJ2-5, the V gene TRBV27; D gene ambiguous. Germline CDR1 is MNHEY and CDR2 is SMNVEV (reference sequence). V gave up 10 bases and J gave up 4 bases, with 16 bases separating them. The CDR3 is made up of 13 amino acids. This CDR3 is CAIRGEQPETQYF. The CDR3 coding sequence is TGTGCCATCAGAGGAGAGCAACCAGAGACCCAGTACTTC.

V gene TRBV30 combines with J gene TRBJ2-7, with TRBD1 matching 10 bases. V was clipped by 1 base and J by 4 bases; unmatched bases: 10. CDR3 length equals 16 residues. Germline V gene lookup returns CDR1 GTSNPN and CDR2 SVGIG (reference sequence). CDR3 sequence: CAWSAPTGGAKYEQYF. Here the CDR3 DNA reads TGTGCCTGGAGTGCTCCGACAGGGGGCGCAAAGTACGAGCAGTACTTC.

A single count supports this clone. The V call is TRBV6-5, the J call TRBJ1-2; D unresolved. Deletions cut 0 bases from V and 6 bases from J, with 17 bases between. In germline, CDR1 is MNHEY, CDR2 SVGAGI. The CDR3 runs to 16 residues. CDR3 coding DNA: TGTGCCAGCAGTTACTCCCGGGGAGGGCGGTTCGATGGCTACACCTTC. It specifies CASSYSRGGRFDGYTF.

The gene calls are TRBV7-9 and TRBJ2-3; 10 bases are shared with TRBD1. After removal of 6 bases from V and 2 bases from J, the junction contained 5 bases not matched to a gene. This CDR3 is built from 15 residues. CDR1 SEHNR and CDR2 FQNEAQ come from the germline V gene (reference sequence). DNA of the CDR3: TGTGCCAGCAGGCGGACAGGGGGGTACACAGATACGCAGTATTTT. Translating it yields CASRRTGGYTDTQYF.

The chain employs TRBV13 and TRBJ2-1, with TRBD2 identical over 9 bases. Germline V gives CDR1 PRHDT, CDR2 FYEKMQ (reference sequence). CDR3 size: 15 residues. V shed 5 bases and J 5 bases; nucleotides not matched to a gene: 7. CDR3 amino acids: CASSPERGANNEQFF. The DNA for the CDR3 is TGTGCCAGCAGCCCCGAGCGGGGGGCTAACAATGAGCAGTTCTTC. Supplemented by reference TRBV13 and TRBJ2-1, the full variable domain reads AAGVIQSPRHLIKEKRETATLKCYPIPRHDTVYWYQQGPGQDPQFLISFYEKMQSDKGSIPDRFSAQQFSDYHSELNMSSLELGDSALYFCASSPERGANNEQFFGPGTRLTVL.

The V call is TRBV10-3, the J call TRBJ1-3, with D uncertain. Trimming pared 8 bases from V and 3 bases from J, leaving 11 bases between. In germline, CDR1 is ENHRY, CDR2 SYGVKD. The CDR3 has 13 amino acids. The CDR3 DNA reads as TGTGCCATCGTAGGAGCTGATGGAAACACCATATATTTT. Its translation: CAIVGADGNTIYF.

The chain employs TRBV28 and TRBJ2-4, with 11 bases lining up with TRBD2. Germline CDR1 and CDR2: MDHEN and SYDVKM. V lost 5 bases and J lost 3; bases outside the gene matches: 6. This CDR3 region has 16 residues. CDR3 in amino acids: CASSPISGGGKNIQYF. CDR3 nucleotides: TGTGCCAGCAGTCCGATTAGCGGGGGGGGCAAAAACATTCAGTACTTC.

V gene TRBV5-4 combines with J gene TRBJ2-1; D possibly corresponds to TRBD2 (5 bases). Trimming removed 7 bases from V and 0 bases from J, with 17 bases in between. This CDR3 is built from 16 residues. CDR1 and CDR2 from the germline V gene are SGHNT and YYREEE (reference sequence). In DNA, the CDR3 is TGTGCCAGCCATTCCACTCTGGGGAGCTCCTACAATGAGCAGTTCTTC. It translates to CASHSTLGSSYNEQFF.

The V call is TRBV5-1, the J call TRBJ2-7; 9 positions agree with TRBD1. Germline assignment: CDR1 SGHRS and CDR2 YFSETQ. This CDR3 has 16 amino acids. The J segment lost 2 bases and the V segment lost 4 bases, leaving 10 bases of the junction unmatched. The chain's CDR3 is CASSRGGDRVPYEQYF. For the CDR3, the DNA is TGCGCCAGCAGCAGGGGGGGGGACAGGGTGCCCTACGAGCAGTACTTC. The full variable domain, its missing parts supplied by reference TRBV5-1 and TRBJ2-7, is KAGVTQTPRYLIKTRGQQVTLSCSPISGHRSVSWYQQTPGQGLQFLFEYFSETQRNKGNFPGRFSGRQFSNSRSEMNVSTLELGDSALYLCASSRGGDRVPYEQYFGPGTRLTVT.

The chain links TRBV5-1 to TRBJ2-1, with D perhaps matching TRBD2 (5 bases). The CDR3 runs 12 residues. Germline CDR1 is SGHRS and CDR2 is YFSETQ. The V gene lost 0 bases and the J gene lost 8 bases, with 6 bases spanning the gap. CDR3 DNA: TGCGCCAGCAGCTTGGCCGGGGATGAGCAGTTCTTC. Residues: CASSLAGDEQFF.

The chain couples TRBV11-3 to TRBJ1-3; no clear D. The germline V and J ends were trimmed by 1 base and 2 bases, with 6 bases remaining between them. CDR1 is SGHNT and CDR2 is YENEEA in the germline V gene. This CDR3 region has 14 residues. The CDR3, as DNA: TGTGCCAGCAGCTTAGGGGGAGCTGGAAACACCATATATTTT. Translation: CASSLGGAGNTIYF.

This rearrangement joins TRBV6-5 to TRBJ2-7; D perhaps matches TRBD1 (5 bases). CDR3 length: 12 residues. The germline CDR1 and CDR2 sequences are MNHEY and SVGAGI. V lost 6 bases to trimming and J lost 6 bases, with 12 bases between them. The DNA for the CDR3 is TGTGCCAGCAGGGCCCCGCAGGGCGAGCAGTACTTC. Translated, it gives CASRAPQGEQYF.

V and J are TRBV9 and TRBJ2-1; TRBD2 aligns across 7 bases. This CDR3 is built from 15 residues. The junction had 9 bases not matched to a gene; V was cut back by 1 base and J by 8 bases. Germline assignment: CDR1 SGDLS and CDR2 YYNGEE. CDR3 bases: TGTGCCAGCAGCGTAAATGGCGGGAGTAGAGATGAGCAGTTCTTC. Translation gives CASSVNGGSRDEQFF.

V is TRBV28 and J is TRBJ1-4; no definite D call. Between the trimmed V and J ends, which lost 2 bases and 2 bases, there was a span of 12 bases. The CDR3 is 16 amino acids. From germline, CDR1 is MDHEN and CDR2 SYDVKM. In DNA, the CDR3 is TGTGCCAGCAGTTTAGCCGGCGGTCCGACTAATGAAAAACTGTTTTTT. Protein: CASSLAGGPTNEKLFF.

The V gene is TRBV5-1, the J gene TRBJ1-2, with D hard to call. This CDR3 spans 13 amino acids. The V gene lost 4 bases and the J gene lost 5 bases, with 12 bases spanning the gap. Germline V lookup: CDR1 SGHRS, CDR2 YFSETQ. CDR3 in amino acids: CASSQGGDYGYTF. The CDR3 DNA sequence: TGCGCCAGCAGCCAAGGCGGCGATTATGGCTACACCTTC.

The chain links TRBV7-3 to TRBJ2-1; 10 positions match TRBD2. The length of the CDR3 is 17 residues. V lost 6 bases and J lost 3; bases outside the gene matches: 11. Germline V gene lookup returns CDR1 SGHTA and CDR2 FQGTGA. The CDR3 loop reads CASSSTFIAGGYNEQFF. Here the CDR3 DNA reads TGTGCCAGCAGTTCCACTTTTATAGCGGGAGGCTACAATGAGCAGTTCTTC.

The V and J genes are TRBV9 and TRBJ2-1; D is unclear. Germline-derived CDR1 and CDR2 are SGDLS and YYNGEE. This CDR3 is 15 amino acids long. The V and J ends lost 3 bases and 0 bases respectively, with 10 bases between them. This chain's CDR3 is CASSARERSYNEQFF. The CDR3, as DNA: TGTGCCAGCAGCGCCAGAGAGCGCTCCTACAATGAGCAGTTCTTC.

A remark on this clone: At one end the junction does not follow the germline gene, possibly because of a read error. The rearrangement uses TRBV6-5 and TRBJ2-7; 14 positions agree with TRBD2. Germline V CDR1 and CDR2: MNHEY, SVGAGI. The length of the CDR3 is 14 residues. The CDR3 loop reads CASSYSGLAGGITF. Here the CDR3 DNA reads TGTGCCAGCAGTTACTCAGGACTAGCGGGAGGTATTACCTTC.

This clone appeared once. J is TRBJ1-1 and V is TRBV6-1, with 7 bases matching TRBD1. The CDR3 length is 14 residues. V lost 7 bases, J lost 6 bases, and 11 bases stayed unmatched. CDR1 is MNHNS and CDR2 is SASEGT in the germline V gene. CDR3 loop: CASTSGQGVPEAFF. In DNA form, the CDR3 reads TGTGCCAGCACCTCGGGGCAGGGGGTCCCTGAAGCTTTCTTT.

The chain employs TRBV6-6 and TRBJ2-3, with 9 bases lining up with TRBD2. With 7 bases clipped from V and 3 bases from J, the junction kept 5 bases outside the gene matches. This CDR3 spans 14 amino acids. Germline V gives CDR1 MNHNY, CDR2 SVGAGI (reference sequence). The CDR3 DNA is TGTGCCAGCAAAAAGACTAGCGGAACAGATACGCAGTATTTT. Protein: CASKKTSGTDTQYF.